The rows below give T cell receptor beta chains drawn from one sample of a study of OX40 agonist ivuxolimab in advanced cancers. Repertoires were generated with immunoSEQ multiplex PCR, while TCRdb's copy carries only in-frame clones and drops some. The sample contains fewer than 70,000 clones, about 85% of which appear only once. The starting material was CD4+ or CD8+ T cells sorted from blood, obtained in a trial of the OX40 agonist ivuxolimab. These receptors all come from an adult with an advanced solid tumor such as melanoma, head and neck, liver or kidney cancer. The conserved cysteine and the conserved F or W are not part of the CDR3 here. The order of the fields is V gene, J gene, clone size, CDR3 protein. The size entry is marked missing in some rows and otherwise reads once, few, many or a size class.

v_gene: TRBV29-1
j_gene: TRBJ2-2
abundance: .
CDR3aa: SVEGPRESTGELF

v_gene: TRBV9
j_gene: TRBJ2-1
abundance: .
CDR3aa: ASSVGTNKVF

v_gene: TRBV7-3
j_gene: TRBJ2-1
abundance: .
CDR3aa: ASSPMTGAYNEQF

v_gene: TRBV5-6
j_gene: TRBJ2-5
abundance: .
CDR3aa: ASSLQGGQETQY

v_gene: TRBV21-1
j_gene: TRBJ2-4
abundance: .
CDR3aa: ASSKSLSGELAKNIQY

v_gene: TRBV7-2
j_gene: TRBJ2-7
abundance: .
CDR3aa: ASSPSSGGRYEQY

v_gene: TRBV2
j_gene: TRBJ2-7
abundance: .
CDR3aa: ASEGQGAYEQY

v_gene: TRBV28
j_gene: TRBJ1-5
abundance: .
CDR3aa: ASSRTPYSNQPQH

v_gene: TRBV5-1
j_gene: TRBJ2-7
abundance: .
CDR3aa: ASSVTSGRQYEQY

v_gene: TRBV4-3
j_gene: TRBJ2-1
abundance: .
CDR3aa: ASSYLRGGEQF

v_gene: TRBV10-3
j_gene: TRBJ2-2
abundance: .
CDR3aa: AISEEAGELF

v_gene: TRBV2
j_gene: TRBJ1-1
abundance: once
CDR3aa: TSSRVLRTEAF

v_gene: TRBV10-3
j_gene: TRBJ1-3
abundance: .
CDR3aa: AISEGEGNTIY

v_gene: TRBV9
j_gene: TRBJ1-6
abundance: .
CDR3aa: ASSVGGYGSPLH

v_gene: TRBV7-9
j_gene: TRBJ1-2
abundance: .
CDR3aa: ASSPVTGGSGYT

v_gene: TRBV19
j_gene: TRBJ2-1
abundance: .
CDR3aa: ASSITSGSNEQF

v_gene: TRBV28
j_gene: TRBJ2-1
abundance: .
CDR3aa: ASSSPGVAGNEQF

v_gene: TRBV27
j_gene: TRBJ1-1
abundance: .
CDR3aa: ASSSRTGFPEAF

v_gene: TRBV11-3
j_gene: TRBJ2-1
abundance: .
CDR3aa: ASSRLAGGQSEQF

v_gene: TRBV5-1
j_gene: TRBJ2-1
abundance: .
CDR3aa: ASSQMTSGGINEQF

v_gene: TRBV2
j_gene: TRBJ1-2
abundance: .
CDR3aa: ASSEARYANYGYT

v_gene: TRBV7-3
j_gene: TRBJ1-1
abundance: medium-sized
CDR3aa: ASSQGARTEAF

v_gene: TRBV29-1
j_gene: TRBJ2-7
abundance: .
CDR3aa: SVGRLGDEQY

v_gene: TRBV6-1
j_gene: TRBJ2-7
abundance: once
CDR3aa: ASRATGDREQY

v_gene: TRBV5-8
j_gene: TRBJ2-1
abundance: .
CDR3aa: ASSLSFDTSSYNEQF

v_gene: TRBV28
j_gene: TRBJ1-4
abundance: .
CDR3aa: ASSLVWGGADEKLF

v_gene: TRBV5-3
j_gene: TRBJ1-1
abundance: .
CDR3aa: ASSPAGGVGEAF

v_gene: TRBV5-4
j_gene: TRBJ2-3
abundance: .
CDR3aa: ASSPPGGAGTDTQY

v_gene: TRBV18
j_gene: TRBJ1-2
abundance: .
CDR3aa: ASSQDNNYGYT

v_gene: TRBV5-1
j_gene: TRBJ2-6
abundance: .
CDR3aa: ASNRAGANVLT

v_gene: TRBV7-8
j_gene: TRBJ1-2
abundance: .
CDR3aa: ASSFLPGQGAGGYT

v_gene: TRBV19
j_gene: TRBJ1-5
abundance: .
CDR3aa: ASSTEDRPGPPQH

v_gene: TRBV30
j_gene: TRBJ1-5
abundance: .
CDR3aa: AWSRGGRNQPQH

v_gene: TRBV6-1
j_gene: TRBJ1-2
abundance: .
CDR3aa: ASSEPHIRRGYGYT